Listed here are 23 T cell receptor beta chains from one sample, sequenced in a study of shared clonotypes between healthy human individuals. The table came from immunoSEQ multiplex PCR; TCRdb's copy has only in-frame clones and leaves some out. The table includes approximately 250,000 clones, just over 65% detected once. The sample consisted of memory CD4+ T cells sorted from blood. Subset: CD45RA-negative fraction. The receptors shown here come from a man aged 30 to 39 in good health.

This chain links TRBV21-1 with TRBJ2-5; the D call TRBD1 from the table was never checked on the DNA. TRBV21-1 is flagged as a pseudogene. There are 13 residues in the CDR3. For the CDR3, the DNA is TGTGCCAGCAGTTCAGGGGACCAAGAGACCCAGTACTTC. Its protein is CASSSGDQETQYF.

This clone was seen only once. The J gene is TRBJ1-2, the V gene TRBV5-5; 7 nucleotides align to TRBD1. The CDR3 extends over 14 amino acids. The junction had 9 bases not matched to a gene; V was cut back by 6 bases and J by 4 bases. The germline CDR1 and CDR2 sequences are SGHKS and YYEKEE (reference sequence). The CDR3 DNA reads as TGTGCCAGCAACCGTGGGACAGCCGGCTATGGCTACACCTTC. Protein: CASNRGTAGYGYTF.

Notes on this clone: Relative to the germline gene, one junction end is altered; a read error may explain this. The rearrangement uses TRBV5-1 and TRBJ2-1; TRBD2 matches 9 bases. The CDR3 totals 14 residues. CDR1 is SGHRS, CDR2 YFSETQ, per germline. The CDR3 region has the DNA TGTGCCAGCAGCTTCGGCGGGAGGGACACGGTGCAGTTCTTC. Encoded protein: CASSFGGRDTVQFF.

This clone was seen just once. The V gene is TRBV19, the J gene TRBJ2-7; maybe TRBD2 (6 bases). There are 14 residues in the CDR3. V was cut by 0 bases and J by 0 bases, with 6 bases left in between. Germline lookup yields CDR1 LNHDA and CDR2 SQIVND (reference sequence). In DNA, the CDR3 is TGTGCCAGTAGTATAGACGGGGGCTCCTACGAGCAGTACTTC. Encoded protein: CASSIDGGSYEQYF.

The chain employs TRBV28 and TRBJ2-7; D gene unclear. The CDR3 extends over 13 amino acids. The ends were cut back, 3 bases at V and 2 bases at J, with 8 bases in the middle. Germline V gives CDR1 MDHEN, CDR2 SYDVKM. Here the CDR3 DNA reads TGTGCCAGCAGTTTCGGCAGGACCTACGAGCAGTACTTC. The encoded protein is CASSFGRTYEQYF.

The chain is built from TRBV20-1 and TRBJ2-5, with D unclear. CDR3 size: 11 residues. The V end was cut by 3 bases, the J end by 4 bases, with 6 bases between. Looked up from germline, CDR1 is DFQATT and CDR2 is SNEGSKA (reference sequence). The CDR3 nucleotides are TGCAGTGCTAGCGCCATAGAGACCCAGTACTTC. It codes for CSASAIETQYF.

This clone has just a few counts. The V call is TRBV9, the J call TRBJ2-5; TRBD1 aligns across 10 bases. In germline, CDR1 is SGDLS, CDR2 YYNGEE. V trimming: 4 bases; J trimming: 2 bases; junction bases outside the gene matches: 2. This CDR3 is 14 amino acids long. The CDR3 is CASSPDRGQETQYF. The CDR3 DNA is TGTGCCAGCAGCCCGGACAGGGGGCAAGAGACCCAGTACTTC.

In this sample, this clone turned up many times. The chain uses TRBV5-1 and TRBJ2-3, with D hard to call. Germline values: CDR1 SGHRS, CDR2 YFSETQ. CDR3 size: 15 residues. V dropped 1 base and J dropped 2 bases, with 11 bases sitting between them. The CDR3 spells CASSLLNYPTDTQYF. Written as DNA, the CDR3 is TGCGCCAGCAGCTTGTTGAACTACCCCACAGATACGCAGTATTTT.

The chain links TRBV5-6 to TRBJ2-5, with D hard to call. Germline V gene lookup returns CDR1 SGHDT and CDR2 YYEEEE. V was cut by 0 bases and J by 2 bases, with 5 bases left in between. The CDR3 contains 13 residues. The CDR3 region is CASSLDRQETQYF. The CDR3 DNA reads TGTGCCAGCAGCTTGGACAGACAAGAGACCCAGTACTTC.

This clone was detected only a few times. This chain joins TRBV25-1 and TRBJ2-5; 8 nucleotides agree with TRBD1. CDR1 is MGHDK and CDR2 is SYGVNS in the germline V gene. The CDR3 consists of 14 residues. Trimming took 4 bases from V and 5 from J; bases not matched to a gene: 6. As DNA, the CDR3 is TGTGCCAGCAGTGTGGCAGGGGGCATTGAGACCCAGTACTTC. It specifies CASSVAGGIETQYF.

This chain connects TRBV2 to TRBJ1-5; weak D call: TRBD1 (6 bases). Trimming took 7 bases from V and 4 from J, leaving 14 bases between them. The germline CDR1 and CDR2 sequences are SNHLY and FYNNEI. The CDR3 is 14 amino acids. CDR3 amino acids: CASNPSRGNQPQHF. The CDR3 DNA reads TGTGCCAGCAACCCCAGCAGGGGAAATCAGCCCCAGCATTTT.

The genes are TRBV6-1 and TRBJ2-7, with D maybe TRBD2 (6 bases). The ends were cut back, 1 base at V and 0 bases at J, with 16 bases in the middle. Germline V lookup: CDR1 MNHNS, CDR2 SASEGT. There are 17 residues in the CDR3. The CDR3 bases are TGTGCCAGCAGTGAAGGGAGGCCAGGAGGGATCTCCTACGAGCAGTACTTC. This encodes CASSEGRPGGISYEQYF.

This clone showed up just a few times. The chain joins TRBV28 to TRBJ2-3, with D uncertain. The germline CDR1 and CDR2 sequences are MDHEN and SYDVKM. The CDR3 spans 12 residues. V was cut by 2 bases and J by 4 bases, with 4 bases left in between. The CDR3 reads CASSLGADTQYF. CDR3 nucleotide sequence: TGTGCCAGCAGTTTAGGGGCAGATACGCAGTATTTT.

This clone was recorded a few times. CDR3 bases: TGTGCCAGCAGCTTAAGGCTGACAGGGGTAGTCGGGGAGCTGTTTTTT. Protein product: CASSLRLTGVVGELFF. The chain carries TRBV7-6 and TRBJ2-2; 8 bases are a match to TRBD1. V gave up 2 bases and J gave up 7 bases; unmatched junction bases: 9. CDR1 and CDR2 (germline): SGHVS, FNYEAQ. This CDR3 spans 16 amino acids.

Notes on this clone: Other nucleotide sequences in the sample specify the same CDR3. The J gene is TRBJ2-2, the V gene TRBV10-1; D unclear. This CDR3 has 12 amino acids. The germline V gene encodes CDR1 WNHNN and CDR2 SYGVQD (reference sequence). Trimming pared 8 bases from V and 2 bases from J, leaving 6 bases between. The CDR3 region has the DNA TGCGCCAGCCGGAGAAACACCGGGGAGCTGTTTTTT. Amino acids: CASRRNTGELFF.

The chain joins TRBV7-3 to TRBJ2-6; D gene uncertain. Trimming stripped 2 bases from V and 1 base from J, with 6 bases between. Per germline, CDR1 SGHTA and CDR2 FQGTGA. The CDR3 runs to 15 residues. As DNA, the CDR3 is TGTGCCAGCAGCTTAGGGGATTCTGGGGCCAACGTCCTGACTTTC. Translating it yields CASSLGDSGANVLTF. The variable domain in full, with the rest retrieved from reference TRBV7-3 and TRBJ2-6, is GAGVSQTPSNKVTEKGKYVELRCDPISGHTALYWYRQSLGQGPEFLIYFQGTGAADDSGLPNDRFFAVRPEGSVSTLKIQRTERGDSAVYLCASSLGDSGANVLTFGAGSRLTVL.

The chain employs TRBV9 and TRBJ2-7, with a possible D match to TRBD1 (6 bases). The germline V gene encodes CDR1 SGDLS and CDR2 YYNGEE. The CDR3 covers 15 residues. The V end lost 3 bases, the J end lost 3 bases, and 16 bases lay between the germline ends. CDR3 sequence (DNA): TGTGCCAGCAGCGCCCAGGGACAAGGTAGCTACGAGCAGTACTTC. Its protein is CASSAQGQGSYEQYF.

This chain joins TRBV5-1 and TRBJ2-7; D may be TRBD1 (6 bases). Germline V CDR1 and CDR2: SGHRS, YFSETQ. With 5 bases removed from V and 0 bases from J, the gap between germline ends came to 12 bases. This CDR3 comprises 14 residues. The CDR3 is CASSHMDSSYEQYF. In DNA form, the CDR3 reads TGCGCCAGCAGTCATATGGACAGCTCCTACGAGCAGTACTTC. The complete variable domain, with remaining parts taken from reference TRBV5-1 and TRBJ2-7, reads KAGVTQTPRYLIKTRGQQVTLSCSPISGHRSVSWYQQTPGQGLQFLFEYFSETQRNKGNFPGRFSGRQFSNSRSEMNVSTLELGDSALYLCASSHMDSSYEQYFGPGTRLTVT.

A few counts support this clone. The chain carries TRBV6-1 and TRBJ2-2; no clear D gene. V lost 10 bases and J 6 bases, leaving 15 bases between the germline ends. The CDR3 runs 13 residues. Per the germline V gene, CDR1 is MNHNS and CDR2 is SASEGT. DNA for the CDR3: TGTGCCATCCCCCTACCGGTCGCCGGGGAGCTGTTTTTT. It yields the protein CAIPLPVAGELFF.

The table lists this clone with a count of one. The V call is TRBV11-2, the J call TRBJ2-1; D not certain. The CDR3 covers 14 residues. Trimming shortened V by 4 bases and J by 6 bases, and 13 bases separated the two germline ends. In germline, CDR1 is SGHAT, CDR2 FQNNGV. This CDR3 reads CASSSFRLSNEQFF. The CDR3 region has the DNA TGTGCCAGCAGCTCATTTAGACTCTCCAATGAGCAGTTCTTC.

The chain recombines TRBV7-8 with TRBJ1-2; D call uncertain. CDR1 and CDR2 from the germline V gene are SGHVS and FQNEAQ. Trimming stripped 6 bases from V and 1 base from J, with 15 bases between. This CDR3 comprises 15 residues. CDR3 DNA sequence: TGTGCCAGCAGTAGGGCCGGAGAACTTAACTATGGCTACACCTTC. Its translation is CASSRAGELNYGYTF.

This chain connects TRBV27 to TRBJ2-4, with D possibly TRBD1 on 6 matching bases. The V end was cut by 4 bases, the J end by 0 bases, with 10 bases between. The CDR3 has 15 residues. CDR1 is MNHEY and CDR2 is SMNVEV in the germline V gene (reference sequence). The chain's CDR3 is CASSSTGLAKNIQYF. CDR3 in DNA: TGTGCCAGCAGTTCAACAGGGCTAGCCAAAAACATTCAGTACTTC.

The V and J genes are TRBV7-2 and TRBJ2-1, with 9 bases fitting TRBD2. CDR1 and CDR2 (germline): SGHTA, FQGNSA. J gave up 9 bases and V 4 bases, and 10 bases lay outside the gene matches. The CDR3 totals 15 residues. CDR3 region: CASSSNPGLAGEQFF. The CDR3 DNA is TGTGCCAGCAGCTCAAACCCGGGACTAGCCGGTGAGCAGTTCTTC.